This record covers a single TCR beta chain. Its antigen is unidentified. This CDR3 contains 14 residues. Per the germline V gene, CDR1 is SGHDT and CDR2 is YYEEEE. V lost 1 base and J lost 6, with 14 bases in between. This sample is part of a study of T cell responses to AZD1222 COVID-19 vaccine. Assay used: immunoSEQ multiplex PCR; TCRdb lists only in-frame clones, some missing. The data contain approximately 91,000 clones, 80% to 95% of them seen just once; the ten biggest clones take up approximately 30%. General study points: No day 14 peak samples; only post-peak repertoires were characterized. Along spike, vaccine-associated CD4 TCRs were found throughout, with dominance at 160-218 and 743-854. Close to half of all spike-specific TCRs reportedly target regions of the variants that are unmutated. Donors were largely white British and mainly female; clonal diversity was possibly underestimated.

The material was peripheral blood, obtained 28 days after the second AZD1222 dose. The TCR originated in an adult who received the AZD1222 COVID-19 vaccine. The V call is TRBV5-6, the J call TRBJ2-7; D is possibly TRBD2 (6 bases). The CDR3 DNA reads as TGTGCCAGCAGCTTGATGGAGGGACTGGCCGAGCAGTACTTC. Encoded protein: CASSLMEGLAEQYF.